A selection of T cell receptor beta chains follows, all from one sample in a study of cytomegalovirus exposure and HLA in healthy donors. The data were produced by immunoSEQ multiplex PCR, yet TCRdb's version contains in-frame clones alone and is incomplete. The profile shows some 100,000 clones, more than 55% of them singletons. The sequenced sample consisted of PBMCs. Receptors originate from a woman between 25 and 40 years old in good health and CMV-seropositive. Both conserved end residues are part of each CDR3. Fields, in order: CDR3 DNA, CDR3 protein, D gene, CDR3 length, J gene, V gene, clone size. The D gene is left open where the match is weak. Some rows mark clone size as missing; the rest say once, few, many or name a class of expanded clone.

TGCGCCAGCAGCCAGGGACAGGCTAACGAGCAGTACTTC	CASSQGQANEQYF	TRBD1	13	TRBJ2-7	TRBV4-1	few
TGTGCCAGCAGTTTGGAGTCCTACAATGAGCAGTTCTTC	CASSLESYNEQFF	NA	13	TRBJ2-1	TRBV28	NA
TGTGCCAGCAGTGAAAGAAGACCAGGGACAGATACGCAGTATTTT	CASSERRPGTDTQYF	NA	15	TRBJ2-3	TRBV2	NA
TGTGCCAGCAGCCACTTGACTAGCGGGGGTTACAATGAGCAGTTCTTC	CASSHLTSGGYNEQFF	TRBD2	16	TRBJ2-1	TRBV14	few
TGCGCCAGCAGCTTGACTAGTGCCGGAAACACCATATATTTT	CASSLTSAGNTIYF	NA	14	TRBJ1-3	TRBV5-1	NA
TGTGCCAGCAGTTATTCCCCGACAGGGGGGAACTATGGCTACACCTTC	CASSYSPTGGNYGYTF	TRBD1	16	TRBJ1-2	TRBV6-5	NA
TGTGCCAGCAGTGAGAGACAGATCGCCCCGGCTCAGTACTTC	CASSERQIAPAQYF	NA	14	TRBJ2-7	TRBV2	NA
TGTGCCAGCTCAGATCCAGGGGCCCCATATGGCTACACCTTC	CASSDPGAPYGYTF	NA	14	TRBJ1-2	TRBV18	NA
TGTGCCAGCAGTTACGGTAGCGGGGCTTACAATGAGCAGTTCTTC	CASSYGSGAYNEQFF	TRBD2	15	TRBJ2-1	TRBV6-6	NA
TGTGCCAGCAGTTCCACCCGACAGGAACTCTATGGCTACCCCTTC	CASSSTRQELYGYPF	NA	15	TRBJ1-2	TRBV6-6	NA